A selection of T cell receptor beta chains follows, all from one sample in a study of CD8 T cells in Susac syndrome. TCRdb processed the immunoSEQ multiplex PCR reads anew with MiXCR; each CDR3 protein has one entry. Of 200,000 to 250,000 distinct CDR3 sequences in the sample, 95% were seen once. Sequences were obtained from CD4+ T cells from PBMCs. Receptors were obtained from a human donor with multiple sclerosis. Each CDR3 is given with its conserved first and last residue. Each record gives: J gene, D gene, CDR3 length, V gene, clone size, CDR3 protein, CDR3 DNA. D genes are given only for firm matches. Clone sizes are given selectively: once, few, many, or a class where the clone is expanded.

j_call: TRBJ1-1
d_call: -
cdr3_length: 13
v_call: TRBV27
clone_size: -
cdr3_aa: CASSWVGSTEAFF
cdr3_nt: TGTGCCAGCAGTTGGGTAGGGTCCACTGAAGCTTTCTTT

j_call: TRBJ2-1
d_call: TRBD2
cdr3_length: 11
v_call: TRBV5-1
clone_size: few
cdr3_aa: CASSWEGEQFF
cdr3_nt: TGCGCCAGCAGCTGGGAGGGTGAGCAGTTCTTC

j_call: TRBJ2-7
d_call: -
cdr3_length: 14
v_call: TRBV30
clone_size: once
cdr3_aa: CAWSVPWQTYEQYF
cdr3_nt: TGTGCCTGGAGTGTACCATGGCAGACCTACGAGCAGTACTTC

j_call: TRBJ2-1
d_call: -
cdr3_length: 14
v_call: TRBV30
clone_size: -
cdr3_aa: CAWDQGQSYNEQFF
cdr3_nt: TGTGCCTGGGATCAGGGACAATCCTACAATGAGCAGTTCTTC

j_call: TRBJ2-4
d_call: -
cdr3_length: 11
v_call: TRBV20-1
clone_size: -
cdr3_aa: CSAPLGGIQYF
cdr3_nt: TGCAGTGCCCCCCTTGGAGGCATTCAGTACTTC

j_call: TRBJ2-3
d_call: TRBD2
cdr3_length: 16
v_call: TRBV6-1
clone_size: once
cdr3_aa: CASSGRGGTSTDTQYF
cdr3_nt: TGTGCCAGCAGTGGTCGGGGGGGCACTAGCACAGATACGCAGTATTTT

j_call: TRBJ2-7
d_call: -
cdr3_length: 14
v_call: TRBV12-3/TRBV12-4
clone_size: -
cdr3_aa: CASTRGGKAYEQYF
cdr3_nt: TGTGCCAGCACTCGAGGAGGGAAGGCCTACGAGCAGTACTTC

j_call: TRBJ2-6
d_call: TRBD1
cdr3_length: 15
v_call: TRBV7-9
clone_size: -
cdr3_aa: CASRNRGPGANVLTF
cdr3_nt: TGTGCCAGCAGGAACAGGGGGCCCGGGGCCAACGTCCTGACTTTC

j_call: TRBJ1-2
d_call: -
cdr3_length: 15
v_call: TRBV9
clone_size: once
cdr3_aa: CASSVAASEIYGYTF
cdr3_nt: TGTGCCAGCAGCGTGGCGGCCTCCGAAATTTATGGCTACACCTTC

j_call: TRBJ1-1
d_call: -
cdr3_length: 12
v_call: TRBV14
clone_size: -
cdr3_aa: CASSWQITEAFF
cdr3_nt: TGTGCCAGCAGCTGGCAGATCACTGAAGCTTTCTTT

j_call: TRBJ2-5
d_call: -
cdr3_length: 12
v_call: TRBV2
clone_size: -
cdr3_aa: CASSDPPETQYF
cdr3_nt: TGTGCCAGCAGTGACCCCCCGGAGACCCAGTACTTC

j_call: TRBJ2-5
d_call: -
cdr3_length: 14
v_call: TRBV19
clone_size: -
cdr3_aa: CASSIGRNQETQYF
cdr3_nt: TGTGCCAGTAGTATAGGGCGGAACCAAGAGACCCAGTACTTC

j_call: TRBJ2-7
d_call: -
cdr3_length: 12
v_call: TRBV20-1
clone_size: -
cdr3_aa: CSVSRSSYEQYF
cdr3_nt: TGCAGTGTCTCCCGAAGCTCCTACGAGCAGTACTTC

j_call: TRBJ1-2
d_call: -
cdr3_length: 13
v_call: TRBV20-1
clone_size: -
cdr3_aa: CSATRTDLYGYTF
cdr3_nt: TGCAGTGCTACCCGGACAGATCTTTATGGCTACACCTTC

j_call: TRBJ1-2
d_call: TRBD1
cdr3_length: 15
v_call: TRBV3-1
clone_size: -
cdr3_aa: CASSHGQGAFGGYTF
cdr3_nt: TGTGCCAGCAGCCACGGACAGGGGGCATTTGGTGGCTACACCTTC

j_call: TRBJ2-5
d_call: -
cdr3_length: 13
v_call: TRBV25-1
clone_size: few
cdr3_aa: CASSEFGLETQYF
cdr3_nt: TGTGCCAGCAGTGAATTTGGTTTGGAGACCCAGTACTTC

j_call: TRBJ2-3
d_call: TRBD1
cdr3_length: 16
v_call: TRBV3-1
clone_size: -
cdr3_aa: CASSPDWDRVTDTQYF
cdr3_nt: TGTGCCAGCAGCCCCGACTGGGACAGGGTCACAGATACGCAGTATTTT

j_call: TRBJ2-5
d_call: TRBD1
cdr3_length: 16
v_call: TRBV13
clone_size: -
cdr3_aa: CASSLSGQGRLGTQYF
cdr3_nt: TGTGCCAGCAGCTTGTCAGGACAGGGGCGCTTAGGGACCCAGTACTTC

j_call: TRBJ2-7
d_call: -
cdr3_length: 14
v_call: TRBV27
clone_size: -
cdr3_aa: CASSFSKGPSPQYF
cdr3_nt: TGTGCCAGCAGTTTCAGTAAGGGCCCCTCGCCGCAGTACTTC

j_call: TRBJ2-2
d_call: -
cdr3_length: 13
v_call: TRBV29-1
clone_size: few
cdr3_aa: CSVDRGRTGELFF
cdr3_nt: TGCAGCGTTGACAGGGGGAGGACCGGGGAGCTGTTTTTT

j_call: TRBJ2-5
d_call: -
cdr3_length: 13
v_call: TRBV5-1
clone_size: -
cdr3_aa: CASSFAPGETQYF
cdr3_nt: TGCGCCAGCAGCTTCGCTCCTGGGGAGACCCAGTACTTC

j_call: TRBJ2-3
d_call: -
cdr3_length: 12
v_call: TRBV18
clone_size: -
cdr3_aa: CASSPVPDTQYF
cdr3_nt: TGTGCCAGCTCACCTGTCCCAGATACGCAGTATTTT

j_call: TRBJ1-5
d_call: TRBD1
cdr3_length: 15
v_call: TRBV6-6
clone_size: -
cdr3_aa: CASSYLSQGGQPQHF
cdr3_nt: TGTGCCAGCAGTTACTTATCCCAGGGGGGGCAGCCCCAGCATTTT

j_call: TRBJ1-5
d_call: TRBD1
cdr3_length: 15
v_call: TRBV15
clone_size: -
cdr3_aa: CATSRDPTGTQPQHF
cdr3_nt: TGTGCCACCAGCAGAGATCCGACAGGGACTCAGCCCCAGCATTTT

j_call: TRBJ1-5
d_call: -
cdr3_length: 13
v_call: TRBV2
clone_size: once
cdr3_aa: CASSREINQPQHF
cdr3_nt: TGTGCCAGCAGTCGGGAGATTAATCAGCCCCAGCATTTT

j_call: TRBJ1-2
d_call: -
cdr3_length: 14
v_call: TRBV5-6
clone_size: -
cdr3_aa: CASSPDISGYGYTF
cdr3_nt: TGTGCCAGCAGCCCGGACATTTCTGGCTATGGCTACACCTTC

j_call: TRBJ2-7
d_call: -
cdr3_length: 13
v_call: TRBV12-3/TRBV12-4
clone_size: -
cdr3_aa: CASSKDRYYEQYF
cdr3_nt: TGTGCCAGCAGTAAGGACCGGTACTACGAGCAGTACTTC

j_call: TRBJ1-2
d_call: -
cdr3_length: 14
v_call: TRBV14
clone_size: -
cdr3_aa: CASSQDAGNYGYTF
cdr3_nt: TGTGCCAGCAGCCAAGATGCAGGGAACTATGGCTACACCTTC